Listed below are T cell receptor beta chains from one sample, sequenced in a study of blood T cell repertoires in COVID-19. Sequencing used immunoSEQ multiplex PCR; TCRdb keeps in-frame clones, though not all of them. The sample carries almost 55,000 clones, roughly 80% recorded once. The sequencing input was peripheral blood. The receptors derive from a human donor in a cohort sampled during active COVID-19. CDR3s include the opening cysteine and the closing phenylalanine or tryptophan. A D gene is named only where the DNA matches it firmly. Clone size is given for some rows only: seen once, a few or many times, or a class if the clone is expanded.

clone_size,j_call,v_call,d_call,cdr3_nt,cdr3_aa
NA,TRBJ2-2,TRBV7-3,NA,TGTGCCAGCAGCTTTGTGAGGCGTCCTGGATGGGCCGGGGAGCTGTTTTTT,CASSFVRRPGWAGELFF
NA,TRBJ2-7,TRBV6-6,NA,TGTGCCAGCAGTTACACAAAATATTACGAGCAGTACTTC,CASSYTKYYEQYF
few,TRBJ2-3,TRBV24-1,NA,TGTGCCACCAGTGGGGAGGCGATTACAGATACGCAGTATTTT,CATSGEAITDTQYF
NA,TRBJ2-1,TRBV29-1,NA,TGCAGCGTGTCTAGTTGGGGCGAGCAGTTCTTC,CSVSSWGEQFF
NA,TRBJ1-1,TRBV2,NA,TGTGCCAGCAGTGGCGGGGCAGGAGAAGCTTTCTTT,CASSGGAGEAFF
once,TRBJ2-3,TRBV5-1,TRBD1,TGCGCCAGCAGCTTTGACAGGGGGAGCACAGATACGCAGTATTTT,CASSFDRGSTDTQYF
NA,TRBJ2-6,TRBV15,NA,TGTGCCACCAGCAGAGAAGGGGGTGCTGGGGCCAACGTCCTGACTTTC,CATSREGGAGANVLTF
once,TRBJ1-4,TRBV9,NA,TGTGCCAGCAGCGTATACATCAATGAAAAACTGTTTTTT,CASSVYINEKLFF
NA,TRBJ1-5,TRBV6-5,NA,TGTGCCAGCACTATGACAGGTTTTAATCAGCCCCAGCATTTT,CASTMTGFNQPQHF
once,TRBJ1-4,TRBV3-1/TRBV3-2,NA,TGTGCCAGCAGCCCCGAAACAGGGAAAGGTGAAAAACTGTTTTTT,CASSPETGKGEKLFF
NA,TRBJ2-5,TRBV9,NA,TGTGCCAGCAGCGCCCTAGAAGGGGGTTCTGGTGAGACCCAGTACTTC,CASSALEGGSGETQYF
few,TRBJ1-2,TRBV29-1,TRBD1,TGCAGCGTTGGATCCGGGACAGGGTTTGGGGGCTACACCTTC,CSVGSGTGFGGYTF
once,TRBJ2-7,TRBV27,NA,TGTGCCAGCAGTTCCGACAGCCGCTCCTACGAGCAGTACTTC,CASSSDSRSYEQYF
NA,TRBJ2-3,TRBV6-2/TRBV6-3,TRBD2,TGTGCCAGCAGTTACAAGCGGGGATCCCCCGATACGCAGTATTTT,CASSYKRGSPDTQYF
NA,TRBJ2-7,TRBV20-1,TRBD2,TGCAGTGCTAGTGGGCCGGCGGGAGGACCATCCTCCTACGAGCAGTACTTC,CSASGPAGGPSSYEQYF
NA,TRBJ2-4,TRBV5-4,NA,TGTGCCAGCAGCACAACCCTAGCCAAAAACATTCAGTACTTC,CASSTTLAKNIQYF
NA,TRBJ1-2,TRBV9,NA,TGTGCCAGCAGCCCGCCAGGGGCCTATGGCTACACCTTC,CASSPPGAYGYTF
NA,TRBJ1-2,TRBV19,NA,TGTGCCAGTAGCCAACCGGGAGAGAACTATGGCTACACCTTC,CASSQPGENYGYTF
NA,TRBJ1-3,TRBV11-2,NA,TGTGCCAGCAGCTTCGACAGACAGGCCTCTGGAAACACCATATATTTT,CASSFDRQASGNTIYF
NA,TRBJ1-1,TRBV7-2,NA,TGTGCCAGCAGCCCTCGTCGGGGGGACACTGAAGCTTTCTTT,CASSPRRGDTEAFF
NA,TRBJ1-2,TRBV7-3,TRBD1,TGTGCCAGCAGCCCCGACAGGGTTGTTCGGTATGGCTACACCTTC,CASSPDRVVRYGYTF
NA,TRBJ2-5,TRBV6-1,NA,TGTGCCAGCAGTGAAGCTCATCGCACAGCAGCACAAGAGACCCAGTACTTC,CASSEAHRTAAQETQYF
once,TRBJ2-3,TRBV27,TRBD1,TGTGCCAGCAGTTCAAGGGGACAGCACACAGATACGCAGTATTTT,CASSSRGQHTDTQYF
few,TRBJ1-3,TRBV19,TRBD1,TGTGCCAGTAGTACACAGGGGGTAACTGGAAACACCATATATTTT,CASSTQGVTGNTIYF
NA,TRBJ2-7,TRBV3-1/TRBV3-2,TRBD2,TGTGCCAGCACCGGGAGGGGGAGCCACGAGCAGTACTTC,CASTGRGSHEQYF
NA,TRBJ2-7,TRBV4-3,NA,TGCGCCAGCAGCCAGGGACACCTGGCCTACGAGCAGTACTTC,CASSQGHLAYEQYF
once,TRBJ2-2,TRBV5-1,TRBD1,TGCGCCAGCAGCTTCATTAAATCGGACAGGGCTTACACCGGGGAGCTGTTTTTT,CASSFIKSDRAYTGELFF
NA,TRBJ1-5,TRBV28,NA,TGTGCCAGCAGTTTATGGGGCCTTGGCAATCAGCCCCAGCATTTT,CASSLWGLGNQPQHF
NA,TRBJ2-1,TRBV28,TRBD2,TGTGCCAGCAGTTCGCGGGCGCGGGGGGGATCGAGCTCCTACAATGAGCAGTTCTTC,CASSSRARGGSSSYNEQFF
once,TRBJ2-2,TRBV7-3,TRBD1,TGTGCCAGCAGCTTAGATGGGACAGTTACCGGGGAGCTGTTTTTT,CASSLDGTVTGELFF
NA,TRBJ1-3,TRBV5-4,NA,TGTGCCAGCAGCTTGGAACGGGGAAACACCATATATTTT,CASSLERGNTIYF
NA,TRBJ1-3,TRBV19,NA,TGTGCCAGCGGGGGAAGCTCTGGAAACACCATATATTTT,CASGGSSGNTIYF
NA,TRBJ1-2,TRBV5-1,NA,TGCGCCAGCAGCTTGGCCCTTAACTATGGCTACACCTTC,CASSLALNYGYTF
NA,TRBJ1-4,TRBV11-2,NA,TGTGCCAGCAGCTTAGGTGGGCAGGGGAATGAAAAACTGTTTTTT,CASSLGGQGNEKLFF
NA,TRBJ2-7,TRBV5-1,NA,TGCGCCAGCAGCGTTACGGGGATCCCGCGCGAGCAGTACTTC,CASSVTGIPREQYF
NA,TRBJ1-3,TRBV7-8,NA,TGTGCCAGCAGCTTATTAGTCGAGTCTGGAAACACCATATATTTT,CASSLLVESGNTIYF
NA,TRBJ1-1,TRBV12-5,NA,TGTGCTAGTGGCCGACCGCGGAAAACCGGGACAAGGGGCGAGTTTAACACTGAAGCTTTCTTT,CASGRPRKTGTRGEFNTEAFF
NA,TRBJ2-7,TRBV12-2,NA,TGTGCAAGTCGCAACGTCGTCAGGTTCGGGGACGAGCAGTACTTC,CASRNVVRFGDEQYF
NA,TRBJ1-5,TRBV6-1,NA,TGTGCCAGCAGTGAAAGTGACTCTAGCAATCAGCCCCAGCATTTT,CASSESDSSNQPQHF
NA,TRBJ2-2,TRBV24-1,TRBD1,TGTGCCACCAGTGATTCGACAGGGGACACCGGGGAGCTGTTTTTT,CATSDSTGDTGELFF
NA,TRBJ2-3,TRBV25-1,NA,TGTGCCAGCAGTGAACCCCACTTCTCTAGCACAGATACGCAGTATTTT,CASSEPHFSSTDTQYF
NA,TRBJ2-2,TRBV2,TRBD2,TGTGCCAGCAGGATTAGACTAGCGGTGAACACCGGGGAGCTGTTTTTT,CASRIRLAVNTGELFF
NA,TRBJ1-2,TRBV19,TRBD1,TGTGCCAGTAGTATAAGGACAGGGAACTATGGCTACACCTTC,CASSIRTGNYGYTF
NA,TRBJ2-7,TRBV27,NA,TGTGCCAGCAGGGACACTACGGCGTACGAGCAGTACTTC,CASRDTTAYEQYF
NA,TRBJ1-2,TRBV30,TRBD1,TGTGCCTGGAGTAAGGGACAGGGACTTGGCTACACCTTC,CAWSKGQGLGYTF